The 27 T cell receptor beta chains presented below share a single source sample, sequenced in a study of long-term antiretroviral therapy in people with HIV. Sequencing relied on immunoSEQ assay v3.0, run at survey level. Measured with immunoSEQ multiplex PCR; TCRdb has only the in-frame clones, and not every one. The sample holds under 20,000 clones, approximately 80% seen once. The specimen was unsorted PBMCs, collected 0.2 years after starting antiretroviral therapy. The receptors originated from a woman aged 40 to 50 with HIV.

This clone is termed medium-sized (0.01 to 0.1%). This chain uses TRBV13 with TRBJ2-7, with D possibly matching TRBD1 (5 bases). With 5 bases removed from V and 6 bases from J, the gap between germline ends came to 17 bases. Germline CDR1 is PRHDT and CDR2 is FYEKMQ (reference sequence). The CDR3 extends over 14 amino acids. CDR3 nucleotide sequence: TGTGCCAGCAGCATAACGACAGAGAGTAGCGAGCAGTACTTC. Its translation is CASSITTESSEQYF. Together with reference TRBV13 and TRBJ2-7, the CDR3 gives the full variable domain: AAGVIQSPRHLIKEKRETATLKCYPIPRHDTVYWYQQGPGQDPQFLISFYEKMQSDKGSIPDRFSAQQFSDYHSELNMSSLELGDSALYFCASSITTESSEQYFGPGTRLTVT.

This sequence joins TRBV5-1 and TRBJ2-1, with a possible D match to TRBD2 (5 bases). This CDR3 is built from 12 residues. V dropped 5 bases and J dropped 6 bases, with 9 bases sitting between them. CDR1 and CDR2 (germline): SGHRS, YFSETQ. CDR3 loop: CASRQTSNEQFF. DNA of the CDR3: TGCGCCAGCAGGCAAACTAGCAATGAGCAGTTCTTC.

V gene TRBV11-2 combines with J gene TRBJ2-2, with TRBD2 identical over 7 bases. The CDR3 is made up of 16 amino acids. In germline, CDR1 is SGHAT, CDR2 FQNNGV. V lost 4 bases and J lost 4; bases outside the gene matches: 9. Here the CDR3 DNA reads TGTGCCAGCAGCTCCCTGTCATGGGGGGGCACCGGGGAGCTGTTTTTT. Its protein is CASSSLSWGGTGELFF.

This clone was counted a single time. The rearrangement uses TRBV19 and TRBJ1-1, with TRBD1 identical over 8 bases. The CDR3 consists of 15 residues. J lost 7 bases, V lost 5 bases, and 12 bases had no gene match. Germline V gene lookup returns CDR1 LNHDA and CDR2 SQIVND (reference sequence). CDR3 amino acids: CASSYPTGGIGEAFF. The CDR3 DNA is TGTGCCAGTAGTTACCCTACAGGGGGGATCGGTGAAGCTTTCTTT.

This clone was observed a single time. The V call is TRBV5-1, the J call TRBJ2-2; 8 bases agree with TRBD2. Germline CDR1 is SGHRS and CDR2 is YFSETQ. The CDR3 extends over 15 amino acids. The trim removed 6 bases at V and 6 bases at J, leaving 10 bases unmatched. This CDR3 is CASTPYPGGAGELFF. In nucleotides, the CDR3 is TGCGCCAGCACCCCGTATCCGGGAGGGGCCGGGGAGCTGTTTTTT.

J is TRBJ2-1 and V is TRBV30; 7 bases are shared with TRBD2. CDR1 and CDR2 from the germline V gene are GTSNPN and SVGIG (reference sequence). V lost 3 bases and J lost 4; bases outside the gene matches: 9. This CDR3 comprises 15 residues. The CDR3 spells CAWSGASGGYNEQFF. DNA of the CDR3: TGTGCCTGGAGCGGGGCTAGCGGAGGGTACAATGAGCAGTTCTTC.

The chain recombines TRBV7-6 with TRBJ2-3; possible D gene TRBD2, 6 bases. The CDR3 length is 14 residues. V was clipped by 1 base and J by 12 bases, with 17 bases between them. Germline assignment: CDR1 SGHVS and CDR2 FNYEAQ. CDR3 in amino acids: CASSLEGGGPPQYF. The DNA for the CDR3 is TGTGCCAGCAGCTTAGAGGGAGGCGGCCCCCCCCAGTATTTT.

This chain uses TRBV5-6 with TRBJ2-6; no clear D. The CDR3 is 15 residues long. The V gene lost 0 bases and the J gene lost 0 bases, with 4 bases spanning the gap. Germline V lookup: CDR1 SGHDT, CDR2 YYEEEE. The CDR3 loop reads CASSLVSSGANVLTF. DNA of the CDR3: TGTGCCAGCAGCTTGGTCAGCTCTGGGGCCAACGTCCTGACTTTC.

In its sample, this clone was seen a few times. The V gene is TRBV6-4, the J gene TRBJ2-7, with D tentatively TRBD1 or TRBD2 (6 bases each). Deletions cut 3 bases from V and 0 bases from J, with 9 bases between. The germline V gene has CDR1 MRHNA and CDR2 SNTAGT. The CDR3 has 14 residues. Written as DNA, the CDR3 is TGTGCCAGCAGTGAGGGGGGACACTCCTACGAGCAGTACTTC. Its translation: CASSEGGHSYEQYF.

This clone was found a few times. This sequence joins TRBV20-1 and TRBJ2-7; D not resolved. Germline-derived CDR1 and CDR2 are DFQATT and SNEGSKA (reference sequence). Trimming removed 4 bases at V and 3 bases at J, with 7 bases between. This CDR3 spans 11 amino acids. The CDR3 reads CSANRGYEQYF. CDR3 bases: TGCAGTGCTAACAGAGGCTACGAGCAGTACTTC.

This chain uses TRBV30 with TRBJ2-1; D unresolved. V dropped 2 bases and J dropped 12 bases, with 17 bases sitting between them. Germline-derived CDR1 and CDR2 are GTSNPN and SVGIG (reference sequence). The CDR3 loop spans 13 amino acids. DNA of the CDR3: TGTGCCTGGAGTCAGATGACAAAAGGTGTGCAGTTCTTC. This translates into CAWSQMTKGVQFF.

This chain connects TRBV5-6 to TRBJ2-7; 7 nucleotides agree with TRBD2. There are 14 residues in the CDR3. Germline V gene lookup returns CDR1 SGHDT and CDR2 YYEEEE. V was clipped by 2 bases and J by 1 base; unmatched bases: 3. The CDR3 DNA sequence: TGTGCCAGCAGCTTAACTAGCGTATCCTACGAGCAGTACTTC. Protein product: CASSLTSVSYEQYF.

The genes are TRBV4-2 and TRBJ2-1; 8 nucleotides agree with TRBD1. Germline CDR1 is LGHNA and CDR2 is YNFKEQ. The CDR3 spans 16 residues. The V gene end was trimmed by 0 bases and the J gene end by 9 bases; junction bases not matched to a gene: 10. The CDR3 reads CASSQDQNQGALEQFF. The CDR3 coding sequence is TGTGCCAGCAGCCAAGACCAGAACCAGGGGGCTCTTGAGCAGTTCTTC.

The rearrangement links TRBV11-3 to TRBJ2-3, with 10 bases that match TRBD2. J was trimmed by 0 bases and V by 1 base; bases with no gene match: 10. Germline lookup yields CDR1 SGHNT and CDR2 YENEEA. The CDR3 runs 19 residues. CDR3: CASSLGAGLAYPSTDTQYF. CDR3 nucleotides: TGTGCCAGCAGCTTAGGAGCGGGACTAGCGTACCCTAGCACAGATACGCAGTATTTT.

The chain links TRBV7-9 to TRBJ1-1; D is unresolved. The germline V gene encodes CDR1 SEHNR and CDR2 FQNEAQ (reference sequence). CDR3 size: 13 residues. The ends were cut back, 5 bases at V and 6 bases at J, with 13 bases in the middle. The CDR3 DNA reads TGTGCCAGCAGCCCACAGTGGGGTTCTGAAGCTTTCTTT. Translated, it gives CASSPQWGSEAFF.

The gene calls are TRBV11-3 and TRBJ2-7, with TRBD1 matching 9 bases. The CDR3 contains 18 residues. The germline V gene encodes CDR1 SGHNT and CDR2 YENEEA. J lost 1 base, V lost 3 bases, and 13 bases had no gene match. The CDR3 DNA follows: TGTGCCAGCAGCTTGGCCCTCGGGACAGGGAATGGATCCTACGAGCAGTACTTC. Its translation: CASSLALGTGNGSYEQYF.

The rearrangement joins TRBV6-1 to TRBJ2-7; D uncertain. Germline V gene data show CDR1 as MNHNS and CDR2 as SASEGT. The CDR3 totals 15 residues. The ends were cut back, 4 bases at V and 5 bases at J, with 18 bases in the middle. CDR3 bases: TGTGCCAGCAGTGGGTTCTTAGGGTTGGGCGACGAGCAGTACTTC. Residues: CASSGFLGLGDEQYF.

This clone was picked up a small number of times. The chain joins TRBV29-1 to TRBJ1-4; D unresolved. The CDR3 runs to 12 residues. With 5 bases removed from V and 7 bases from J, the gap between germline ends came to 11 bases. Germline CDR1 is SQVTM and CDR2 is ANQGSEA. CDR3: CSVSGRAEKLFF. CDR3 nucleotides: TGCAGCGTTTCGGGGAGAGCTGAAAAACTGTTTTTT.

This chain joins TRBV29-1 and TRBJ2-2, with D tentatively TRBD1 or TRBD2 (7 bases each). The CDR3 loop spans 13 amino acids. Trimming took off 3 bases at V and 7 bases at J, with 12 bases between the two ends. Germline lookup yields CDR1 SQVTM and CDR2 ANQGSEA. The chain's CDR3 is CSVDPGGVGELFF. The CDR3 DNA reads TGCAGCGTTGATCCAGGGGGGGTCGGGGAGCTGTTTTTT.

This clone came up once. The chain employs TRBV6-5 and TRBJ2-2; D is possibly TRBD1 (8 bases). Trimming cost V 6 bases and J 5 bases, with 16 bases left between them. CDR3 length equals 15 residues. CDR1 and CDR2 (germline): MNHEY, SVGAGI. The CDR3 reads CASRRTGGGTGELFF. The CDR3 DNA is TGTGCCAGCAGAAGAACAGGGGGAGGGACCGGGGAGCTGTTTTTT.

The rearrangement links TRBV9 to TRBJ2-7, with D maybe TRBD1 (5 bases). This CDR3 spans 16 amino acids. The V end lost 3 bases, the J end lost 0 bases, and 16 bases lay between the germline ends. Germline CDR1 is SGDLS and CDR2 is YYNGEE. CDR3 coding DNA: TGTGCCAGCAGCGGAAGGGGCCCCCGCGGCTCCTACGAGCAGTACTTC. It encodes CASSGRGPRGSYEQYF.

The chain carries TRBV11-2 and TRBJ2-7, with D possibly matching TRBD1 (5 bases). CDR3 length: 15 amino acids. Germline-derived CDR1 and CDR2 are SGHAT and FQNNGV. Trimming removed 3 bases at V and 3 bases at J, with 15 bases between. The CDR3 reads CASSFRQGGYYEQYF. The CDR3 bases are TGTGCCAGCAGCTTTCGCCAGGGCGGTTACTACGAGCAGTACTTC.

The rearrangement links TRBV2 to TRBJ2-3, with D perhaps given as TRBD1 or TRBD2 (5 bases each). V dropped 2 bases and J dropped 5 bases, with 14 bases sitting between them. The CDR3 sequence is 15 residues long. CDR1 and CDR2 from the germline V gene are SNHLY and FYNNEI. The CDR3 DNA reads as TGTGCCAGCAGTGAAAGTCCGGGGCAGGGAGATACGCAGTATTTT. It is translated as CASSESPGQGDTQYF.

V and J are TRBV5-1 and TRBJ2-6; 9 positions agree with TRBD1. Germline V CDR1 and CDR2: SGHRS, YFSETQ. V dropped 0 bases and J dropped 1; count of bases not matched to a gene: 17. CDR3 size: 22 residues. The CDR3 DNA is TGCGCCAGCAGCTTGGCGGGACAGGGAGGTCGGGGGAGCATTTCTGGGGCCAACGTCCTGACTTTC. This sequence encodes CASSLAGQGGRGSISGANVLTF.

This chain connects TRBV9 to TRBJ1-2; D call uncertain. V dropped 0 bases and J dropped 0 bases, with 6 bases sitting between them. Germline-derived CDR1 and CDR2 are SGDLS and YYNGEE. This CDR3 has 14 amino acids. CDR3 sequence reads: CASSVVAANYGYTF. CDR3 DNA: TGTGCCAGCAGCGTAGTCGCAGCTAACTATGGCTACACCTTC.

V and J are TRBV11-2 and TRBJ1-1, with TRBD1 as a possible D gene (6 bases). This CDR3 contains 16 residues. CDR1 is SGHAT and CDR2 is FQNNGV in the germline V gene. The germline V and J ends were trimmed by 2 bases and 1 base, with 14 bases remaining between them. The CDR3: CASSLIQGQRNTEAFF. Here the CDR3 DNA reads TGTGCCAGCAGCTTAATCCAAGGACAGCGGAACACTGAAGCTTTCTTT.

CDR3 loop: CASSPRGASYEQYF. CDR3 sequence (DNA): TGTGCCAGCAGCCCACGGGGGGCCTCCTACGAGCAGTACTTC. The chain links TRBV5-6 to TRBJ2-7, with a tentative D call TRBD2 (7 bases). Germline CDR1 SGHDT, CDR2 YYEEEE. The CDR3 is 14 residues long. The germline V and J ends were trimmed by 4 bases and 0 bases, with 11 bases remaining between them.